This TCR beta chain came from a study of cytomegalovirus exposure and HLA in healthy donors. Study findings and constraints: Earlier analysis yielded a pattern in which most TCR beta V segments were productive about 87% or about 30% of the time.

From germline, CDR1 is MNHNY and CDR2 SVGAGI (reference sequence). Trimming removed 2 bases from V and 1 base from J; junction bases left unmatched: 0. The CDR3 loop spans 14 amino acids. The primer mix had 60 Vbeta and 13 Jbeta primers. Data came from immunoSEQ multiplex PCR; TCRdb stores just in-frame clones and leaves some out. This table has 100,000 to 150,000 clones, about 74% appearing once. With regard to this clone: Its matching antigen is unknown.

The genes are TRBV6-6 and TRBJ1-2, with TRBD1 identical over 8 bases. Material for sequencing was PBMCs. The receptor was derived from a man aged 40-49 years in good health and CMV-seropositive. The chain's CDR3 is CASSYDRGNYGYTF. In DNA form, the CDR3 reads TGTGCCAGCAGTTACGACAGGGGTAACTATGGCTACACCTTC.